This T cell receptor (beta chain) was documented in a study of CD8 T cells in ankylosing spondylitis. Study-wide results and limits: It was reported that disease-linked clones were significantly enriched in matched ankylosing spondylitis synovial fluid. Disease-linked clones had a CD8+ phenotype and relatively low frequency in peripheral blood.

With V trimmed by 3 bases and J by 2 bases, 9 bases remained unmatched. The CDR3 has 17 amino acids. Each CDR3 protein is one row after TCRdb ran MiXCR on the 5' RACE reads. The sample yields 290,000 or so distinct CDR3 sequences, under 25% seen once. This clonotype has only a few counts. Its antigen is unknown. This receptor was obtained from a female donor with ankylosing spondylitis or in good health (not recorded which). Sequencing used blood, either unsorted or a sorted T cell fraction (not recorded which). The rearrangement joins TRBV12-3 or TRBV12-4 to TRBJ2-1; 8 bases fit TRBD2. CDR3: CASSFMDPGLAYNEQFF. The DNA for the CDR3 is TGTGCCAGCAGTTTTATGGATCCGGGACTAGCCTACAATGAGCAGTTCTTC.